This T cell receptor beta chain comes out of a study of blood T cell repertoires in COVID-19. Study background: Material from acute and convalescent COVID-19 was sourced from the United States, Italy and Spain. T cells, B-cell-depleted T cells, or PBMCs provided the cDNA or gDNA that served as material.

CDR1 is SGDLS and CDR2 is YYNGEE in the germline V gene. V was cut by 3 bases and J by 8 bases, with 15 bases left in between. The CDR3 has 14 amino acids. Authors' methods: Reference gene primer amplification gave estimated nucleated cell counts. The data were produced by immunoSEQ multiplex PCR, yet TCRdb's version contains in-frame clones alone and is incomplete. Clone size and V and J calls were adopted from that table, with D and trimming inferred from the DNA. The profile shows 180,000 or so clones, 80% to 90% of them singletons. This chain joins TRBV9 and TRBJ2-1, with a weak D call TRBD1 (7 bases). Material for sequencing was peripheral blood. The clonotype originates from a man in his 60s with acute or convalescent COVID-19. The CDR3 nucleotides are TGTGCCAGCAGCGCCAGGGGGGAGTGGCATGAGCAGTTCTTC. Amino acid sequence: CASSARGEWHEQFF. Full variable domain (outside the CDR3, taken from reference TRBV9 and TRBJ2-1): DSGVTQTPKHLITATGQRVTLRCSPRSGDLSVYWYQQSLDQGLQFLIQYYNGEERAKGNILERFSAQQFPDLHSELNLSSLELGDSALYFCASSARGEWHEQFFGPGTRLTVL.